The rows below give T cell receptor beta chains drawn from one sample of a study of CD8 T cells in Susac syndrome. TCRdb reprocessed the immunoSEQ multiplex PCR reads via MiXCR and lists one record per CDR3 protein. The sample includes tens of thousands of distinct CDR3 sequences, over 90% seen only once; the top ten take 0.25% to 0.3%. The sample was CD8+ T cells from PBMCs. Every receptor here comes from a human donor in good health. The CDR3 runs from the conserved cysteine through the conserved F or W. Fields, in order: J gene, D gene, clone size, V gene, CDR3 protein, CDR3 DNA. The D gene is left open where the match is weak. The size field is filled for only some rows; it gives once, few, many or a size class.

>TRBJ2-1|TRBD2|.|TRBV2
CASSLGLAGSNEQFF
TGTGCCAGCAGCCTTGGACTAGCGGGCTCCAATGAGCAGTTCTTC
>TRBJ1-1|.|.|TRBV7-6
CASSLTEAFF
TGTGCCAGCAGCTTAACAGAAGCTTTCTTT
>TRBJ1-1|TRBD1|.|TRBV9
CASSTEKGAGTEAFF
TGTGCCAGCAGCACCGAAAAGGGGGCTGGCACTGAAGCTTTCTTT
>TRBJ2-5|.|.|TRBV4-2
CASSQVTGFETQYF
TGTGCCAGCAGCCAAGTCACAGGGTTTGAGACCCAGTACTTC
>TRBJ2-3|.|.|TRBV5-6
CASSLEFSSTDTQYF
TGTGCCAGCAGCTTGGAATTCTCTAGCACAGATACGCAGTATTTT
>TRBJ2-1|TRBD1|.|TRBV28
CASSSDRGEQFF
TGTGCCAGCAGTTCCGACAGGGGGGAGCAGTTCTTC
>TRBJ1-5|.|.|TRBV7-9
CASSSGPAREPQHF
TGTGCCAGCAGCTCCGGACCGGCGAGGGAGCCCCAGCATTTT
>TRBJ1-2|.|.|TRBV5-6
CASRGSRVYGYTF
TGTGCCAGCAGAGGATCCAGGGTCTATGGCTACACCTTC
>TRBJ2-3|TRBD2|.|TRBV20-1
CSAIPLAGGPADTQYF
TGCAGTGCTATCCCCCTAGCGGGGGGGCCGGCGGATACGCAGTATTTT
>TRBJ2-7|TRBD2|.|TRBV9
CASSPEPGLVYEQYF
TGTGCCAGCAGCCCGGAGCCGGGACTAGTGTACGAGCAGTACTTC
>TRBJ2-3|TRBD1|.|TRBV5-1
CASRGDRGRDTDTQYF
TGCGCCAGCAGGGGGGACAGGGGGCGAGACACAGATACGCAGTATTTT
>TRBJ2-5|.|.|TRBV19
CASSMRSLQETQYF
TGTGCCAGTAGTATGAGGTCCTTACAAGAGACCCAGTACTTC
>TRBJ2-3|.|.|TRBV6-5
CASSYSSGGTDTQYF
TGTGCCAGCAGTTACTCTTCAGGGGGCACAGATACGCAGTATTTT
>TRBJ2-1|TRBD2|.|TRBV24-1
CATSDSRLAGTENEQFF
TGTGCCACCAGTGATTCCCGACTAGCGGGAACGGAGAATGAGCAGTTCTTC
>TRBJ1-1|TRBD1|.|TRBV29-1
CSVGPGQDEAFF
TGCAGCGTTGGTCCGGGACAGGATGAAGCTTTCTTT
>TRBJ2-2|.|once|TRBV4-1
CASSQVVTGELFF
TGCGCCAGCAGCCAAGTGGTAACCGGGGAGCTGTTTTTT
>TRBJ1-4|.|.|TRBV7-9
CASRQTTDVDFGKLFF
TGTGCCAGCAGGCAAACTACGGACGTTGATTTCGGAAAACTGTTTTTT
>TRBJ1-1|.|.|TRBV9
CASSVEDNLNTEAFF
TGTGCCAGCAGCGTAGAGGACAACTTGAACACTGAAGCTTTCTTT
>TRBJ2-5|TRBD1|.|TRBV9
CASSVEGAEETQYF
TGTGCCAGCAGCGTAGAGGGGGCGGAAGAGACCCAGTACTTC
>TRBJ2-5|.|.|TRBV20-1
CSAPVDIQETQYF
TGCAGTGCACCTGTCGACATACAAGAGACCCAGTACTTC
>TRBJ2-1|TRBD2|.|TRBV15
CATSSKVIPAGVGDEQFF
TGTGCCACCAGCAGTAAGGTTATCCCAGCGGGAGTGGGGGATGAGCAGTTCTTC
>TRBJ2-2|.|.|TRBV9
CASSVGRLARTNTGELFF
TGTGCCAGCAGCGTAGGGCGGCTTGCTCGAACGAACACCGGGGAGCTGTTTTTT
>TRBJ1-2|TRBD1|.|TRBV13
CASSLGQGFFDGYTF
TGTGCCAGCAGCTTAGGACAGGGGTTCTTTGATGGCTACACCTTC
>TRBJ1-1|.|.|TRBV29-1
CSVVLDSRIYEAFF
TGCAGCGTTGTCTTGGACAGCCGCATCTATGAAGCTTTCTTT
>TRBJ2-5|TRBD2|.|TRBV5-1
CASSPNPGLAGERAETQYF
TGCGCCAGCAGCCCGAACCCGGGACTAGCGGGAGAGAGGGCAGAGACCCAGTACTTC
>TRBJ2-3|.|once|TRBV3-1
CASSQDVRDFTDTQYF
TGTGCCAGCAGCCAAGATGTTCGGGACTTCACAGATACGCAGTATTTT
>TRBJ1-2|.|once|TRBV29-1
CSVLPVNPREFDGYTF
TGCAGCGTACTTCCCGTTAATCCCAGGGAATTCGATGGCTACACCTTC
>TRBJ2-1|TRBD1|.|TRBV6-5
CASSYGQGAYNEQFF
TGTGCCAGCAGTTACGGGCAGGGGGCCTACAATGAGCAGTTCTTC
>TRBJ1-4|.|.|TRBV7-8
CASSLGRVGVNEKLFF
TGTGCCAGCAGCTTAGGACGTGTGGGGGTAAATGAAAAACTGTTTTTT